The T cell receptor (beta chain) described here comes from a study of Ad26.COV2.S vaccination and SARS-CoV-2 variants. Across the whole study: Ad26.COV2.S shots went into the muscle once or twice, 56 days apart.

Study results and caveats: Placebo recipients showed lower spike-specific TCR breadth than vaccinees.

A note on this clone: Its antigen remains unidentified.

In germline, CDR1 is LNHNV, CDR2 YYDKDF (reference sequence). This CDR3 has 12 residues. Losses at the gene ends were 9 bases for V and 3 bases for J; bases not matched to a gene: 0. Specified treatment: around 19 received Ad26.COV2.S at low or high dose, single or two shots; a few received placebo; per-sample allocation not given. It was on day 63 after the first vaccine or placebo injection that samples were taken. Only in-frame clones appear in the TCRdb table, and some are missing; sequencing was by immunoSEQ multiplex PCR. Of some 400,000 clones detected, about nine tenths appear once; the ten largest clones hold 1.9%.

The specimen comprised peripheral blood, sampled in a trial of Ad26.COV2.S vaccine versus placebo. The source of this sequence is a person aged 18 to 59 who received the Ad26.COV2.S COVID-19 vaccine or a placebo. The chain links TRBV15 to TRBJ2-5, with 11 nucleotides matching TRBD2. For the CDR3, the DNA is TGTGCCACGGGACTAGCGGAAGAGACCCAGTACTTC. Encoded protein: CATGLAEETQYF.